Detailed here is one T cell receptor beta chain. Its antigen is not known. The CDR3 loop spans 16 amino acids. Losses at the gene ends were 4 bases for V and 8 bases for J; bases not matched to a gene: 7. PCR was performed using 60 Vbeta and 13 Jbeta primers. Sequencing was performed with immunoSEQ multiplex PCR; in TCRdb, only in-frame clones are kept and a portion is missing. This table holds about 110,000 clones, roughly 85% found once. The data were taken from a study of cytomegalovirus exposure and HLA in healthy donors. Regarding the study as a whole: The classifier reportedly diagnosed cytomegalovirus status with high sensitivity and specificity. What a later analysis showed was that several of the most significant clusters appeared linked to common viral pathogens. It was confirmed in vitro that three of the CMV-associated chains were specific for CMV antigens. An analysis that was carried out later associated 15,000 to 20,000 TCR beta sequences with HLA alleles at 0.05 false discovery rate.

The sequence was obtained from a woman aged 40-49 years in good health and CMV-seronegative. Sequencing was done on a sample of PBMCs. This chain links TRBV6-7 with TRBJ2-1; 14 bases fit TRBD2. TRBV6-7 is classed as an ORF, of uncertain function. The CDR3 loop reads CASSWGLAGVRDEQFF. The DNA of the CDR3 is TGTGCCAGCAGTTGGGGACTAGCGGGAGTGAGGGATGAGCAGTTCTTC.